These 21 T cell receptor beta chains originate from one sample sequenced in a study of cytomegalovirus exposure and HLA in healthy donors. The PCR was carried out with 60 Vbeta primers and 13 Jbeta primers. The data were produced by immunoSEQ multiplex PCR, yet TCRdb's version contains in-frame clones alone and is incomplete. This table has 150,000 to 200,000 clones, approximately 80% appearing once. Source material: PBMCs. These receptors were taken from a man aged 35 to 55 in good health and CMV-seronegative.

The chain couples TRBV7-2 to TRBJ2-5; TRBD1 agrees at 8 bases. The CDR3 contains 13 residues. The V segment lost 6 bases and the J segment 5 bases; nucleotides outside the gene matches: 5. Germline V CDR1 and CDR2: SGHTA, FQGNSA. CDR3 coding DNA: TGTGCCAGCAGAGACAGGGGTGAGGAGACCCAGTACTTC. It encodes CASRDRGEETQYF.

The chain is built from TRBV6-5 and TRBJ2-5; TRBD2 agrees at 8 bases. The CDR3 is 14 residues long. The germline V gene encodes CDR1 MNHEY and CDR2 SVGAGI. The ends lost 4 bases at V and 5 bases at J; junction bases unmatched: 6. The CDR3 spells CASSSGLASETQYF. CDR3 DNA: TGTGCCAGCAGTTCCGGACTAGCCTCCGAGACCCAGTACTTC.

CDR3 DNA sequence: TGCGCCAGCTCCACTAGCGGGGGGACGAAGTTGGAGCAGTACTTC. As protein: CASSTSGGTKLEQYF. This chain links TRBV5-1 with TRBJ2-7, with 12 bases lining up with TRBD2. The germline CDR1 and CDR2 sequences are SGHRS and YFSETQ. After removal of 7 bases from V and 7 bases from J, the junction contained 12 bases not matched to a gene. The CDR3 spans 15 residues.

In nucleotides, the CDR3 is TGTGCCAGCAGTGTCTTATGGGGACTAGACTCCTACAATGAGCAGTTCTTC. Protein sequence: CASSVLWGLDSYNEQFF. V and J are TRBV6-1 and TRBJ2-1; TRBD2 matches 8 bases. The CDR3 runs 17 residues. With 4 bases clipped from V and 0 bases from J, the junction kept 8 bases outside the gene matches. In germline, CDR1 is MNHNS, CDR2 SASEGT.

V usage is TRBV6-1 and J usage is TRBJ2-7; 8 nucleotides match TRBD1. Germline CDR1 reads MNHNS; CDR2 reads SASEGT. Germline trimming cut 0 bases from V and 0 bases from J; bases unmatched to any gene: 4. The CDR3 is made up of 16 amino acids. CDR3 sequence (DNA): TGTGCCAGCAGTGAAGCGCTTGGGACAGGCTCCTACGAGCAGTACTTC. This translates into CASSEALGTGSYEQYF.

DNA for the CDR3: TGCGCCAGCAGCCGCACTAGCGGAAGCTCCTACGAGCAGTACTTC. Protein: CASSRTSGSSYEQYF. The chain combines TRBV5-1 with TRBJ2-7, with 8 positions matching TRBD2. CDR1 and CDR2 from the germline V gene are SGHRS and YFSETQ. The trim removed 4 bases at V and 0 bases at J, leaving 6 bases unmatched. The length of the CDR3 is 15 residues.

This clone has a handful of counts. The chain joins TRBV27 to TRBJ2-7, with TRBD1 matching over 7 bases. There are 13 residues in the CDR3. V lost 4 bases and J lost 2; bases outside the gene matches: 2. Germline lookup yields CDR1 MNHEY and CDR2 SMNVEV (reference sequence). CDR3 loop: CASSYQGAYEQYF. CDR3 DNA sequence: TGTGCCAGCAGTTACCAGGGGGCCTACGAGCAGTACTTC.

This clone was picked up a small number of times. The V and J genes are TRBV11-1 and TRBJ2-3; D remains unclear. CDR1 is SGHAT, CDR2 FQDESV, per germline (reference sequence). This CDR3 comprises 12 residues. V lost 8 bases and J lost 6, with 12 bases in between. CDR3 nucleotide sequence: TGTGCCAGCCGACTCTTCGGCGATACGCAGTATTTT. Encoded protein: CASRLFGDTQYF.

The chain recombines TRBV7-9 with TRBJ2-7; no clear D. V lost 1 base to trimming and J lost 2 bases, with 9 bases between them. Per germline, CDR1 SEHNR and CDR2 FQNEAQ (reference sequence). The CDR3 loop spans 14 amino acids. The DNA of the CDR3 is TGTGCCAGCAGCTTAGACGGAGAAACCTACGAGCAGTACTTC. Encoded protein: CASSLDGETYEQYF. The complete variable domain, with remaining parts taken from reference TRBV7-9 and TRBJ2-7, reads DTGVSQNPRHKITKRGQNVTFRCDPISEHNRLYWYRQTLGQGPEFLTYFQNEAQLEKSRLLSDRFSAERPKGSFSTLEIQRTEQGDSAMYLCASSLDGETYEQYFGPGTRLTVT.

This chain connects TRBV30 to TRBJ1-3, with no clear D. The CDR3 loop spans 13 amino acids. The germline gives CDR1 GTSNPN, CDR2 SVGIG (reference sequence). The V end lost 4 bases, the J end lost 0 bases, and 7 bases lay between the germline ends. The chain's CDR3 is CAWTRPSGNTIYF. The CDR3 DNA follows: TGTGCCTGGACGCGTCCCTCTGGAAACACCATATATTTT.

This clone was detected a few times. V gene TRBV4-3 combines with J gene TRBJ1-6; 7 bases agree with TRBD1. This CDR3 is built from 14 residues. The germline gives CDR1 LGHNA, CDR2 YSLEER. Trimming cost V 3 bases and J 14 bases; bases outside gene matches: 10. The CDR3 protein is CASSHYATGVTLHF. DNA of the CDR3: TGCGCCAGCAGCCACTACGCTACAGGGGTCACCCTCCACTTT.

This sequence joins TRBV4-3 and TRBJ2-1, with a possible D match to TRBD1 (6 bases). CDR3 length: 14 residues. Germline V CDR1 and CDR2: LGHNA, YSLEER. Trimming took 1 base from V and 10 from J, leaving 14 bases between them. The CDR3 here is CASSQVLQGLEQFF. The CDR3 coding sequence is TGCGCCAGCAGCCAAGTATTGCAGGGGCTCGAGCAGTTCTTC.

The chain carries TRBV5-1 and TRBJ1-4; TRBD1 aligns across 9 bases. The CDR3 has 15 amino acids. Germline V gene data show CDR1 as SGHRS and CDR2 as YFSETQ. V trimming: 2 bases; J trimming: 7 bases; junction bases outside the gene matches: 6. Written as DNA, the CDR3 is TGCGCCAGCAGCTTTACGGGACAGGGAAGTGAAAAACTGTTTTTT. Translation: CASSFTGQGSEKLFF.

The rearrangement links TRBV14 to TRBJ1-2; tentatively, D is TRBD1 (5 bases). Deletions cut 1 base from V and 0 bases from J, with 9 bases between. This CDR3 comprises 15 residues. The V gene's germline CDR1 is SGHDN and CDR2 FVKESK. CDR3 sequence: CASSQGTTANYGYTF. The CDR3 nucleotides are TGTGCCAGCAGCCAAGGGACAACCGCTAACTATGGCTACACCTTC.

The chain combines TRBV15 with TRBJ2-3; 8 nucleotides match TRBD1. V was clipped by 5 bases and J by 3 bases; unmatched bases: 7. Per the germline V gene, CDR1 is LNHNV and CDR2 is YYDKDF (reference sequence). The CDR3 is 15 amino acids. The CDR3 DNA is TGTGCCACCAGCGGACGACAGGGGTGGACAGATACGCAGTATTTT. Its translation is CATSGRQGWTDTQYF.

The chain uses TRBV5-1 and TRBJ2-3; D unclear. Trimming cost V 0 bases and J 2 bases, with 7 bases left between them. Germline V lookup: CDR1 SGHRS, CDR2 YFSETQ. The CDR3 totals 14 residues. The CDR3 spells CASSLASPTDTQYF. The DNA for the CDR3 is TGCGCCAGCAGCTTGGCCAGTCCCACAGATACGCAGTATTTT.

On this clone: One end of the junction fails to match germline, which may point to a read error. The chain links TRBV27 to TRBJ2-7; D uncertain. CDR3 length equals 13 residues. The germline V gene encodes CDR1 MNHEY and CDR2 SMNVEV (reference sequence). The DNA of the CDR3 is TGTGCCAGCGGTTTATCGTACGGCTACGAGCAGTACTTC. The encoded protein is CASGLSYGYEQYF.

The chain recombines TRBV27 with TRBJ2-7; 12 bases match TRBD1. This CDR3 contains 17 residues. Germline values: CDR1 MNHEY, CDR2 SMNVEV (reference sequence). The V gene end was trimmed by 4 bases and the J gene end by 6 bases; junction bases not matched to a gene: 13. The CDR3 bases are TGTGCCAGCAGTTCCATAACGGGACAGGGGGCAGGAGGCGAGCAGTACTTC. Its translation is CASSSITGQGAGGEQYF.

The chain joins TRBV6-6 to TRBJ2-7; a weak D match, TRBD2 (5 bases). There are 12 residues in the CDR3. Germline V CDR1 and CDR2: MNHNY, SVGAGI (reference sequence). The ends were cut back, 6 bases at V and 1 base at J, with 7 bases in the middle. CDR3 in DNA: TGTGCCAGCAGGACTACTTCCTACGAGCAGTACTTC. Its protein is CASRTTSYEQYF.

This clone occurred once. The chain joins TRBV28 to TRBJ2-6; D is perhaps TRBD2 (6 bases). The CDR3 loop spans 15 amino acids. Germline lookup yields CDR1 MDHEN and CDR2 SYDVKM. The V gene lost 6 bases and the J gene lost 2 bases, with 11 bases spanning the gap. CDR3 in amino acids: CASRPREAGANVLTF. Here the CDR3 DNA reads TGTGCCAGCAGACCCAGGGAGGCTGGGGCCAACGTCCTGACTTTC.

In regard to this clone: Mismatch with germline at one junction end may stem from a read error. This chain connects TRBV7-7 to TRBJ1-2; 7 nucleotides agree with TRBD1. The CDR3 loop spans 14 amino acids. Germline CDR1 SSHAT, CDR2 FNYEAQ (reference sequence). The CDR3 sequence: CASSPDRANYGYTF. CDR3 DNA: TGTGCTAGCAGCCCCGACAGGGCGAACTATGGCTACACCTTC.